The 23 T cell receptor beta chains below were found in one sample sequenced in a study of blood T cell repertoires in COVID-19. Here immunoSEQ multiplex PCR was the method, and the copy in TCRdb shows in-frame clones only, minus some. The sample carries under 250,000 clones, 84% recorded once. The specimen was PBMCs or T cells enriched from blood (not recorded which). Receptor source: a man between 60 and 70 years old who had recovered from COVID-19.

V gene TRBV25-1 combines with J gene TRBJ1-3; D uncertain. In germline, CDR1 is MGHDK, CDR2 SYGVNS. The CDR3 length is 15 residues. V lost 3 bases and J 0 bases, leaving 9 bases between the germline ends. CDR3 amino acids: CASSEGRHSGNTIYF. For the CDR3, the DNA is TGTGCCAGCAGTGAGGGCAGGCACTCTGGAAACACCATATATTTT.

This clone was seen just once. This chain joins TRBV5-1 and TRBJ2-3; TRBD2 matches 7 bases. V lost 2 bases to trimming and J lost 3 bases; unmatched junction nucleotides: 6. Germline V gives CDR1 SGHRS, CDR2 YFSETQ. This CDR3 is built from 15 residues. CDR3 bases: TGCGCCAGCAGCTTTAGAAGCGGGGATACAGATACGCAGTATTTT. It encodes CASSFRSGDTDTQYF.

This chain connects TRBV13 to TRBJ1-4; no clear D gene. Looked up from germline, CDR1 is PRHDT and CDR2 is FYEKMQ (reference sequence). V gave up 0 bases and J gave up 4 bases, with 6 bases separating them. The CDR3 has 14 amino acids. In DNA, the CDR3 is TGTGCCAGCAGCTTAGGTCGTCTTAATGAAAAACTGTTTTTT. This codes for CASSLGRLNEKLFF. The entire variable domain, with the rest obtained from reference TRBV13 and TRBJ1-4, is as follows: AAGVIQSPRHLIKEKRETATLKCYPIPRHDTVYWYQQGPGQDPQFLISFYEKMQSDKGSIPDRFSAQQFSDYHSELNMSSLELGDSALYFCASSLGRLNEKLFFGSGTQLSVL.

The chain has TRBV7-9 and TRBJ2-5; 14 nucleotides match TRBD2. The CDR3 consists of 17 residues. Germline CDR1 and CDR2: SEHNR and FQNEAQ (reference sequence). Trimming removed 5 bases from V and 4 bases from J; junction bases left unmatched: 9. CDR3 nucleotides: TGTGCCAGCAGCCTAAACCGACTAGCGGGGGGGCTAGAGACCCAGTACTTC. It specifies CASSLNRLAGGLETQYF. The full variable domain, completed using reference TRBV7-9 and TRBJ2-5, is DTGVSQNPRHKITKRGQNVTFRCDPISEHNRLYWYRQTLGQGPEFLTYFQNEAQLEKSRLLSDRFSAERPKGSFSTLEIQRTEQGDSAMYLCASSLNRLAGGLETQYFGPGTRLLVL.

CDR3 DNA sequence: TGTGCCAGCAGTTACGGACAGGGTGGGGGGAATGAGCAGTTCTTC. Translated, it gives CASSYGQGGGNEQFF. The V call is TRBV6-5, the J call TRBJ2-1; 8 bases line up with TRBD1. This CDR3 is 15 amino acids long. CDR1 and CDR2 from the germline V gene are MNHEY and SVGAGI. Trimming at V came to 2 bases and at J to 7 bases, leaving 7 bases not matched to a gene.

The rearrangement uses TRBV19 and TRBJ1-2; D call uncertain. Germline-derived CDR1 and CDR2 are LNHDA and SQIVND (reference sequence). This CDR3 contains 12 residues. V was cut by 8 bases and J by 2 bases, with 9 bases left in between. In DNA form, the CDR3 reads TGTGCCAGTTCCCCCCCAAACTATGGCTACACCTTC. Translated: CASSPPNYGYTF. Using reference TRBV19 and TRBJ1-2 for the parts outside the CDR3, the full variable domain is DGGITQSPKYLFRKEGQNVTLSCEQNLNHDAMYWYRQDPGQGLRLIYYSQIVNDFQKGDIAEGYSVSREKKESFPLTVTSAQKNPTAFYLCASSPPNYGYTFGSGTRLTVV.

This clone appeared a single time. In DNA, the CDR3 is TGTGCCAGCAGTCCGAGTACAGGGGTTGAGACCCAGTACTTC. The encoded protein is CASSPSTGVETQYF. The rearrangement joins TRBV2 to TRBJ2-5; TRBD1 agrees at 7 bases. Germline V gene data show CDR1 as SNHLY and CDR2 as FYNNEI. There are 14 residues in the CDR3. After removal of 5 bases from V and 5 bases from J, the junction contained 8 bases not matched to a gene.

This clone has just one count. The chain joins TRBV11-3 to TRBJ1-1; no reliable D call. Germline CDR1 SGHNT, CDR2 YENEEA. Deletions cut 1 base from V and 3 bases from J, with 9 bases between. The CDR3 is made up of 14 amino acids. The DNA of the CDR3 is TGTGCCAGCAGCTTAGGAGACACTGACACTGAAGCTTTCTTT. Its protein is CASSLGDTDTEAFF. The entire variable domain, with the rest obtained from reference TRBV11-3 and TRBJ1-1, is as follows: EAGVVQSPRYKIIEKKQPVAFWCNPISGHNTLYWYLQNLGQGPELLIRYENEEAVDDSQLPKDRFSAERLKGVDSTLKIQPAELGDSAVYLCASSLGDTDTEAFFGQGTRLTVV.

The genes are TRBV18 and TRBJ2-1, with TRBD2 matching 11 bases. The trim removed 3 bases at V and 6 bases at J, leaving 1 base unmatched. The CDR3 loop spans 14 amino acids. CDR1 is KGHSH and CDR2 is LQKENI in the germline V gene. The CDR3, as DNA: TGTGCCAGCTCACCGACTAGCGGGGTCAATGAGCAGTTCTTC. Translation gives CASSPTSGVNEQFF.

The V call is TRBV19, the J call TRBJ1-2, with 9 bases that match TRBD1. The CDR3 runs 15 residues. V lost 5 bases to trimming and J lost 4 bases; unmatched junction nucleotides: 8. Per the germline V gene, CDR1 is LNHDA and CDR2 is SQIVND (reference sequence). The CDR3 DNA sequence: TGTGCCAGTAGTCAACAGGGGGCCTATGTCTATGGCTACACCTTC. It encodes CASSQQGAYVYGYTF.

This sequence joins TRBV5-1 and TRBJ2-5; 12 bases are shared with TRBD2. Germline CDR1 and CDR2: SGHRS and YFSETQ. The CDR3 totals 17 residues. Trimming removed 4 bases from V and 3 bases from J; junction bases left unmatched: 10. CDR3 residues: CASSLPASGGAEETQYF. As DNA, the CDR3 is TGCGCCAGCAGCCTGCCGGCTAGCGGGGGGGCCGAAGAGACCCAGTACTTC.

The chain has TRBV15 and TRBJ1-1; TRBD1 is a possible D gene (6 bases). The CDR3 covers 15 residues. In germline, CDR1 is LNHNV, CDR2 YYDKDF (reference sequence). Trimming shortened V by 1 base and J by 0 bases, and 9 bases separated the two germline ends. The CDR3 is CATSRGRTVNTEAFF. In DNA, the CDR3 is TGTGCCACCAGCAGAGGTAGGACAGTGAACACTGAAGCTTTCTTT.

The rearrangement links TRBV7-6 to TRBJ1-2; 9 bases line up with TRBD1. CDR1 and CDR2 from the germline V gene are SGHVS and FNYEAQ. The CDR3 extends over 13 amino acids. V dropped 4 bases and J dropped 7; count of bases not matched to a gene: 4. CDR3 nucleotide sequence: TGTGCCAGCAGCTCGGGACAGGGACGTGGCTACACCTTC. Translating it yields CASSSGQGRGYTF.

The chain has TRBV6-5 and TRBJ1-5; D is possibly TRBD1 (5 bases). Trimming took off 5 bases at V and 0 bases at J, with 11 bases between the two ends. The CDR3 sequence is 15 residues long. CDR1 and CDR2 (germline): MNHEY, SVGAGI. The chain's CDR3 is CASSRGTPSNQPQHF. Here the CDR3 DNA reads TGTGCCAGCAGTCGGGGGACCCCTAGCAATCAGCCCCAGCATTTT.

The rearrangement joins TRBV11-3 to TRBJ2-7; D is undetermined. The CDR3 is made up of 14 amino acids. Per the germline V gene, CDR1 is SGHNT and CDR2 is YENEEA. The V gene lost 1 base and the J gene lost 1 base, with 8 bases spanning the gap. This chain's CDR3 is CASSLVVQSYEQYF. The CDR3 DNA follows: TGTGCCAGCAGCTTAGTAGTACAGTCCTACGAGCAGTACTTC.

This sequence joins TRBV10-1 and TRBJ2-7; TRBD1 matches at 8 bases. The CDR3 contains 15 residues. From germline, CDR1 is WNHNN and CDR2 SYGVQD (reference sequence). Germline trimming cut 6 bases from V and 0 bases from J; bases unmatched to any gene: 7. Here the CDR3 DNA reads TGCGCCAGCAGCGCCGGGACAGGTAGCTCCTACGAGCAGTACTTC. Encoded protein: CASSAGTGSSYEQYF.

The V call is TRBV7-2, the J call TRBJ2-7, with 10 bases matching TRBD1. The junction had 21 bases not matched to a gene; V was cut back by 7 bases and J by 6 bases. The CDR3 covers 18 residues. Germline values: CDR1 SGHTA, CDR2 FQGNSA. This CDR3 is CASTYSWFGTGAMGEQYF. As DNA, the CDR3 is TGTGCCAGCACGTATAGTTGGTTCGGGACAGGGGCGATGGGCGAGCAGTACTTC.

The DNA of the CDR3 is TGTGCCAGCTCACCACCGTCAGGGGGCGCGGTTGGCTACACCTTC. Encoded protein: CASSPPSGGAVGYTF. The genes are TRBV18 and TRBJ1-2, with 8 bases matching TRBD1. From germline, CDR1 is KGHSH and CDR2 LQKENI. Trimming removed 0 bases from V and 7 bases from J; junction bases left unmatched: 7. CDR3 length equals 15 residues.

This clone was observed a single time. This rearrangement joins TRBV7-9 to TRBJ1-1; 7 bases match TRBD1. CDR1 and CDR2 from the germline V gene are SEHNR and FQNEAQ (reference sequence). Losses at the gene ends were 3 bases for V and 4 bases for J; bases not matched to a gene: 5. This CDR3 comprises 14 residues. Here the CDR3 reads CASSLRGQSTEAFF. For the CDR3, the DNA is TGTGCCAGCAGCTTGAGGGGGCAGTCCACTGAAGCTTTCTTT.

A remark on this clone: Other DNA variants within this sample encode the same CDR3. This sequence joins TRBV7-2 and TRBJ2-2; tentative D call: TRBD1 (7 bases). Germline V lookup: CDR1 SGHTA, CDR2 FQGNSA. CDR3 size: 15 residues. V lost 1 base and J lost 5, with 11 bases in between. CDR3 nucleotides: TGTGCCAGCAGCTTAGTCAGGGGGGCAACCGGGGAGCTGTTTTTT. Translated: CASSLVRGATGELFF.

This clone was observed a few times. The CDR3 loop is CASSPRLTGSQETQYF. The CDR3 DNA follows: TGTGCCAGCTCACCAAGGCTAACGGGAAGCCAAGAGACCCAGTACTTC. This chain links TRBV18 with TRBJ2-5, with D perhaps matching TRBD2 (5 bases). V lost 2 bases to trimming and J lost 1 base, with 14 bases between them. This CDR3 region has 16 residues. Germline-derived CDR1 and CDR2 are KGHSH and LQKENI.

V is TRBV25-1 and J is TRBJ1-2, with D unresolved. The CDR3 spans 15 residues. Trimming left V 4 bases short and J 0 bases short, with 12 bases between. The germline V gene has CDR1 MGHDK and CDR2 SYGVNS. The DNA for the CDR3 is TGTGCCAGCAGTGGTTGGGCCGGAACTAACTATGGCTACACCTTC. Translation: CASSGWAGTNYGYTF.

The chain recombines TRBV11-3 with TRBJ2-2; TRBD1 aligns across 7 bases. This CDR3 contains 16 residues. V lost 4 bases to trimming and J lost 0 bases; unmatched junction nucleotides: 5. Germline CDR1 SGHNT, CDR2 YENEEA. This CDR3 is CASSSGTATNTGELFF. The CDR3 DNA reads as TGTGCCAGCAGCTCTGGGACAGCTACGAACACCGGGGAGCTGTTTTTT. Based on the CDR3 plus reference TRBV11-3 and TRBJ2-2, the full variable domain is EAGVVQSPRYKIIEKKQPVAFWCNPISGHNTLYWYLQNLGQGPELLIRYENEEAVDDSQLPKDRFSAERLKGVDSTLKIQPAELGDSAVYLCASSSGTATNTGELFFGEGSRLTVL.